One sample yielded the 5 T cell receptor beta chains listed below, sequenced in a study of T cell changes during pregnancy in multiple sclerosis. TCRdb's table, derived via immunoSEQ multiplex PCR, lists solely in-frame clones and lacks some. The sample carries fewer than 40,000 clones, roughly nine tenths recorded once. This sample comprised CD8+ T cells from peripheral blood mononuclear cells, obtained in the first trimester of pregnancy. Source of these receptors: a female donor with multiple sclerosis, enrolled in a pregnancy study.

The V and J genes are TRBV6-5 and TRBJ2-7; D is uncertain. V gave up 6 bases and J gave up 4 bases, with 10 bases separating them. CDR1 and CDR2 from the germline V gene are MNHEY and SVGAGI. This CDR3 is 12 amino acids long. CDR3 in amino acids: CASSRHPYEQYF. The CDR3 DNA reads TGTGCCAGCAGCAGACACCCATACGAGCAGTACTTC.

The chain combines TRBV6-8 with TRBJ2-3; perhaps TRBD2 as D (6 bases). The CDR3 runs to 16 residues. The ends were cut back, 1 base at V and 1 base at J, with 12 bases in the middle. The germline gives CDR1 MNHGY, CDR2 SAAAGT. The CDR3 nucleotides read TGTGCCAGCAGTTACTACGGGCGGGGTCGCACAGATACGCAGTATTTT. It is translated as CASSYYGRGRTDTQYF.

V and J are TRBV9 and TRBJ2-6; 9 nucleotides agree with TRBD2. The CDR3 covers 20 residues. V shed 4 bases and J 4 bases; nucleotides not matched to a gene: 18. The germline V gene has CDR1 SGDLS and CDR2 YYNGEE. Written as DNA, the CDR3 is TGTGCCAGCAGCCAAAAGCGAGTAGCGGGGGTCCCCAAAGGGGCCAACGTCCTGACTTTC. It codes for CASSQKRVAGVPKGANVLTF. Supplemented by reference TRBV9 and TRBJ2-6, the full variable domain reads DSGVTQTPKHLITATGQRVTLRCSPRSGDLSVYWYQQSLDQGLQFLIQYYNGEERAKGNILERFSAQQFPDLHSELNLSSLELGDSALYFCASSQKRVAGVPKGANVLTFGAGSRLTVL.

The chain combines TRBV4-1 with TRBJ1-2, with 10 positions matching TRBD1. Germline values: CDR1 MGHRA, CDR2 YSYEKL. The CDR3 extends over 17 amino acids. V was pared by 3 bases and J by 4 bases, with 11 bases of the junction left unmatched. CDR3 nucleotide sequence: TGCGCCAGCAGCCAGGGACAGGGGTTTGGGGAACCCTATGGCTACACCTTC. Its translation is CASSQGQGFGEPYGYTF.

This clone was observed once. The V gene is TRBV5-1, the J gene TRBJ2-2, with 7 bases that match TRBD2. This CDR3 comprises 16 residues. J gave up 4 bases and V 2 bases, and 8 bases lay outside the gene matches. In germline, CDR1 is SGHRS, CDR2 YFSETQ. CDR3 protein: CASSLVGTTSTGELFF. The CDR3 DNA reads TGCGCCAGCAGCTTAGTGGGGACTACCTCCACCGGGGAGCTGTTTTTT.